These 18 T cell receptor beta chains originate from one sample sequenced in a study of T cell responses to AZD1222 COVID-19 vaccine. Only in-frame clones appear in the TCRdb table, and some are missing; sequencing was by immunoSEQ multiplex PCR. The table includes about 99,000 clones, approximately 87% detected once. The starting material was peripheral blood, obtained on day 0 of AZD1222 vaccination. All receptors derive from an adult in good health.

The chain employs TRBV9 and TRBJ1-1; 10 bases fit TRBD1. The CDR3 is 14 residues long. V gave up 2 bases and J gave up 7 bases; unmatched junction bases: 5. From germline, CDR1 is SGDLS and CDR2 YYNGEE. CDR3 in DNA: TGTGCCAGCAGCGTGGGGACAGGGGCGAGTGAAGCTTTCTTT. Translation: CASSVGTGASEAFF.

The count of this clone is one. The chain joins TRBV6-5 to TRBJ2-2; D gene uncertain. Trimming took off 6 bases at V and 5 bases at J, with 4 bases between the two ends. This CDR3 has 11 residues. CDR1 is MNHEY, CDR2 SVGAGI, per germline. The CDR3 protein is CASSLTGELFF. In DNA, the CDR3 is TGTGCCAGCAGCTTAACCGGGGAGCTGTTTTTT.

This rearrangement joins TRBV2 to TRBJ1-5; a weak D match, TRBD1 (5 bases). CDR1 is SNHLY and CDR2 is FYNNEI in the germline V gene. Trimming removed 4 bases at V and 5 bases at J, with 12 bases between. There are 14 residues in the CDR3. This CDR3 reads CASSAGSGHQPQHF. CDR3 in DNA: TGTGCCAGCAGTGCGGGCTCAGGGCATCAGCCCCAGCATTTT.

V usage is TRBV24-1 and J usage is TRBJ2-1; 12 bases fit TRBD2. The CDR3 is 18 residues long. The germline CDR1 and CDR2 sequences are KGHDR and SFDVKD. Trimming took 3 bases from V and 5 from J; bases not matched to a gene: 10. The CDR3 bases are TGTGCCACCAGTGATGAACTGACTAGCGGGAGTATTCACAATGAGCAGTTCTTC. As protein: CATSDELTSGSIHNEQFF.

This sequence joins TRBV2 and TRBJ2-1; no firm D call. In germline, CDR1 is SNHLY, CDR2 FYNNEI. This CDR3 spans 15 amino acids. The V and J ends lost 4 bases and 6 bases respectively, with 16 bases between them. Here the CDR3 reads CASSGDSLIANEQFF. In DNA form, the CDR3 reads TGTGCCAGCAGTGGGGATAGCTTAATCGCCAATGAGCAGTTCTTC.

The CDR3 protein is CATSRDGAGELFF. DNA for the CDR3: TGTGCCACCAGCAGAGACGGAGCCGGGGAGCTGTTTTTT. The chain carries TRBV15 and TRBJ2-2; D is uncertain. The germline V gene has CDR1 LNHNV and CDR2 YYDKDF (reference sequence). Trimming left V 0 bases short and J 6 bases short, with 5 bases between. The CDR3 length is 13 residues. The whole variable domain, remainder taken from reference TRBV15 and TRBJ2-2, is DAMVIQNPRYQVTQFGKPVTLSCSQTLNHNVMYWYQQKSSQAPKLLFHYYDKDFNNEADTPDNFQSRRPNTSFCFLDIRSPGLGDTAMYLCATSRDGAGELFFGEGSRLTVL.

The chain employs TRBV5-8 and TRBJ2-3; 8 bases are a match to TRBD1. Germline V gene sequence: CDR1 SGHTS, CDR2 YDEGEE. V lost 4 bases, J lost 3 bases, and 10 bases stayed unmatched. The CDR3 is 16 amino acids. CDR3 nucleotides: TGTGCCAGCAGCCGACCCCAGGGGGCGCGTACAGATACGCAGTATTTT. Protein product: CASSRPQGARTDTQYF.

The genes are TRBV6-5 and TRBJ1-1; a weak D match, TRBD1 (5 bases). The CDR3 has 12 amino acids. Germline V gives CDR1 MNHEY, CDR2 SVGAGI. Trimming pared 7 bases from V and 1 base from J, leaving 7 bases between. The CDR3 protein is CASIGQNTEAFF. The CDR3 coding sequence is TGTGCCAGCATCGGACAGAACACTGAAGCTTTCTTT.

V gene TRBV28 combines with J gene TRBJ2-7; no definite D call. Germline-derived CDR1 and CDR2 are MDHEN and SYDVKM. CDR3 length equals 12 residues. The V gene lost 7 bases and the J gene lost 3 bases, with 10 bases spanning the gap. CDR3 amino acids: CASKDLNYEQYF. CDR3 nucleotide sequence: TGTGCCAGCAAGGATCTCAACTACGAGCAGTACTTC.

This sequence joins TRBV6-1 and TRBJ1-2; D gene unclear. Trimming took 0 bases from V and 4 from J, leaving 9 bases between them. CDR1 and CDR2 from the germline V gene are MNHNS and SASEGT. This CDR3 spans 14 amino acids. CDR3 in amino acids: CASSEAGSLYGYTF. The CDR3 DNA follows: TGTGCCAGCAGTGAAGCGGGCAGTCTCTATGGCTACACCTTC.

The chain employs TRBV19 and TRBJ1-3; TRBD1 matches at 7 bases. Germline V CDR1 and CDR2: LNHDA, SQIVND (reference sequence). This CDR3 contains 17 residues. Trimming at V came to 5 bases and at J to 3 bases, leaving 13 bases not matched to a gene. CDR3 sequence reads: CASSSRTGDSFGNTIYF. The CDR3 DNA follows: TGTGCCAGTAGTTCGAGGACAGGAGACTCATTTGGAAACACCATATATTTT.

CDR3 amino acids: CASSFRGQETEAFF. The CDR3 DNA reads TGCGCCAGCAGCTTCCGGGGGCAGGAAACTGAAGCTTTCTTT. This sequence joins TRBV5-1 and TRBJ1-1, with D possibly TRBD1 on 6 matching bases. The V gene lost 2 bases and the J gene lost 5 bases, with 13 bases spanning the gap. The CDR3 runs to 14 residues. Germline V lookup: CDR1 SGHRS, CDR2 YFSETQ.

The chain is built from TRBV18 and TRBJ2-1, with 7 bases aligning to TRBD1. CDR3 length: 15 amino acids. The junction had 4 bases not matched to a gene; V was cut back by 5 bases and J by 0 bases. The germline gives CDR1 KGHSH, CDR2 LQKENI. Here the CDR3 reads CASSSGGSSYNEQFF. The DNA for the CDR3 is TGTGCCAGCTCATCAGGGGGAAGCTCCTACAATGAGCAGTTCTTC.

A few counts support this clone. This chain joins TRBV3-1 (or the pseudogene TRBV3-2) and TRBJ1-2; 8 nucleotides align to TRBD1. CDR3 length equals 13 residues. CDR1 is LGHDT and CDR2 is YNNKEL in the germline V gene (reference sequence). With 6 bases clipped from V and 6 bases from J, the junction kept 6 bases outside the gene matches. The chain's CDR3 is CASRGQGMDGYTF. The CDR3 coding sequence is TGTGCCAGCAGAGGACAGGGAATGGATGGCTACACCTTC.

The chain joins TRBV27 to TRBJ1-2, with D hard to call. V gave up 2 bases and J gave up 4 bases, with 8 bases separating them. Per germline, CDR1 MNHEY and CDR2 SMNVEV (reference sequence). The length of the CDR3 is 13 residues. The CDR3 DNA reads TGTGCCAGCAGTTTAAGGAACGGCTATGGCTACACCTTC. It translates to CASSLRNGYGYTF.

This rearrangement joins TRBV18 to TRBJ2-1; 7 bases match TRBD1. The CDR3 consists of 14 residues. The germline gives CDR1 KGHSH, CDR2 LQKENI. The V segment lost 0 bases and the J segment 5 bases; nucleotides outside the gene matches: 1. CDR3 DNA: TGTGCCAGCTCACCACCGACAGGGAACAATGAGCAGTTCTTC. Encoded protein: CASSPPTGNNEQFF.

This chain joins TRBV5-1 and TRBJ1-1; 8 nucleotides align to TRBD1. This CDR3 is built from 15 residues. The V and J ends lost 2 bases and 5 bases, in that order; junction bases with no gene match: 8. Germline values: CDR1 SGHRS, CDR2 YFSETQ. Written as DNA, the CDR3 is TGCGCCAGCAGCTTCACCAGGGGGCGAGGAACTGAAGCTTTCTTT. This translates into CASSFTRGRGTEAFF.

The chain has TRBV19 and TRBJ2-1; possibly TRBD2 for D (6 bases). This CDR3 comprises 15 residues. V lost 3 bases and J 8 bases, leaving 17 bases between the germline ends. Germline CDR1 reads LNHDA; CDR2 reads SQIVND (reference sequence). CDR3 DNA: TGTGCCAGTAGTATGGTAGCGGAAAGGAGGGATGAGCAGTTCTTC. Protein: CASSMVAERRDEQFF.